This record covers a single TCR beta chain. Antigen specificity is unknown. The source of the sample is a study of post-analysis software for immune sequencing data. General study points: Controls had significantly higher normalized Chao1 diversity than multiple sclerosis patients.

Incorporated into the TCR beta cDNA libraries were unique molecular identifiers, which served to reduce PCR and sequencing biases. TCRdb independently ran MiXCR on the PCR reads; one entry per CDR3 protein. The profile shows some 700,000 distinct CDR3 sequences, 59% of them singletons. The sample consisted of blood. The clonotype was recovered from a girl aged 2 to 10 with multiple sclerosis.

CDR3 in DNA: TGTGCCAGCAGCTTAGGTCCAGCGGGGCAACGATACAATGAGCAGTTCTTC. It translates to CASSLGPAGQRYNEQFF. The chain employs TRBV7-2 and TRBJ2-1; the match to TRBD2 covers 7 bases. With 1 base clipped from V and 4 bases from J, the junction kept 10 bases outside the gene matches. Germline V gene lookup returns CDR1 SGHTA and CDR2 FQGNSA. The CDR3 sequence is 17 residues long.